Listed below are T cell receptor beta chains from one sample, sequenced in a study of T cells after yellow fever vaccination. A single record per CDR3 protein comes from TCRdb applying MiXCR to the 5' RACE reads. Of 30,000 or so distinct CDR3 sequences in the sample, about 6.6% were seen once. The sequencing here drew on PBMCs, either bulk or a sorted T-cell subset (CD4+, CD8+, memory, or dextramer-sorted; not recorded which), taken on the day of the first yellow fever vaccination. The receptor set was obtained from a man in his late teens or twenties who received the YFV17D yellow fever vaccine. CDR3s include the opening cysteine and the closing phenylalanine or tryptophan. A D gene is named only where the DNA matches it firmly. Clone size, where shown, is once, few, many, or a class for clones that have expanded.

d_gene: TRBD1; abundance: many; v_gene: TRBV6-1; j_gene: TRBJ2-1; CDR3nt: TGTGCCAGCAGTCCCGGGACAGGGGCCCCCAATGAGCAGTTCTTC; CDR3aa: CASSPGTGAPNEQFF
d_gene: NA; abundance: NA; v_gene: TRBV5-1; j_gene: TRBJ1-1; CDR3nt: TGCGCCAGCAGCCCCGGGACGGGGAACACTGAAGCTTTCTTT; CDR3aa: CASSPGTGNTEAFF
d_gene: TRBD1; abundance: many; v_gene: TRBV11-3; j_gene: TRBJ1-1; CDR3nt: TGTGCCAGCAGCCTCGGACAGGGGATGAACACTGAAGCTTTCTTT; CDR3aa: CASSLGQGMNTEAFF
d_gene: TRBD2; abundance: NA; v_gene: TRBV6-2/TRBV6-3; j_gene: TRBJ2-3; CDR3nt: TGTGCCAGCAGTTACTCGAGGCGCGGGGGGGGCCTAGCGGGACTCACAGATACGCAGTATTTT; CDR3aa: CASSYSRRGGGLAGLTDTQYF
d_gene: TRBD1; abundance: many; v_gene: TRBV30; j_gene: TRBJ1-1; CDR3nt: TGTGCCTGGGACAGGGACACTGAAGCTTTCTTT; CDR3aa: CAWDRDTEAFF
d_gene: TRBD1; abundance: NA; v_gene: TRBV5-1; j_gene: TRBJ1-2; CDR3nt: TGCGCCAGCAGCTTGGTAGGGACAGGCTTCTATGGCTACACCTTC; CDR3aa: CASSLVGTGFYGYTF
d_gene: NA; abundance: NA; v_gene: TRBV28; j_gene: TRBJ1-5; CDR3nt: TGTGCCAGCGGACTCCTGAGTAGCAATCAGCCCCAGCATTTT; CDR3aa: CASGLLSSNQPQHF
d_gene: TRBD2; abundance: NA; v_gene: TRBV12-3/TRBV12-4; j_gene: TRBJ2-3; CDR3nt: TGTGCCAGCAGTGCCGGGGGGGCCGGCACAGATACGCAGTATTTT; CDR3aa: CASSAGGAGTDTQYF
d_gene: TRBD2; abundance: many; v_gene: TRBV3-1; j_gene: TRBJ2-5; CDR3nt: TGTGCCAGCAGCCCCAGCCTAGCGGGGCTCCAAGAGACCCAGTACTTC; CDR3aa: CASSPSLAGLQETQYF
d_gene: TRBD2; abundance: NA; v_gene: TRBV5-1; j_gene: TRBJ2-1; CDR3nt: TGCGCCAGCAGCCGAGCGGGGGGGCCGAATGAGCAGTTCTTC; CDR3aa: CASSRAGGPNEQFF
d_gene: TRBD1; abundance: many; v_gene: TRBV2; j_gene: TRBJ1-4; CDR3nt: TGTGCCAGCGGCGCAGGGGGCGGAGACGAAAAACTGTTTTTT; CDR3aa: CASGAGGGDEKLFF
d_gene: TRBD2; abundance: many; v_gene: TRBV6-4; j_gene: TRBJ2-1; CDR3nt: TGTGCCAGCAGTGGACTAGCGGGTAACAATGAGCAGTTCTTC; CDR3aa: CASSGLAGNNEQFF
d_gene: NA; abundance: NA; v_gene: TRBV27; j_gene: TRBJ2-3; CDR3nt: TGTGCCAGCAGTTTAAGGGGGGGCCTCCTCACAGATACGCAGTATTTT; CDR3aa: CASSLRGGLLTDTQYF
d_gene: NA; abundance: few; v_gene: TRBV6-1; j_gene: TRBJ2-4; CDR3nt: TGTGCCAGCAGTAGACCGTCGAGTGCCAAAAACATTCAGTACTTC; CDR3aa: CASSRPSSAKNIQYF
d_gene: NA; abundance: NA; v_gene: TRBV7-9; j_gene: TRBJ1-2; CDR3nt: TGTGCCAGCAGCTCATCTGCCTTATTCTATGGCTACACCTTC; CDR3aa: CASSSSALFYGYTF
d_gene: NA; abundance: many; v_gene: TRBV29-1; j_gene: TRBJ2-1; CDR3nt: TGCAGCGTACGACCGAGAAACAATGAGCAGTTCTTC; CDR3aa: CSVRPRNNEQFF
d_gene: NA; abundance: NA; v_gene: TRBV18; j_gene: TRBJ1-1; CDR3nt: TGTGCCAGCTCACCCCAGAACGGGAACACTGAAGCTTTCTTT; CDR3aa: CASSPQNGNTEAFF
d_gene: NA; abundance: few; v_gene: TRBV5-1; j_gene: TRBJ2-3; CDR3nt: TGCGCCAGCAGCTTGGCCAATCGGGACGGAGGGCCGACGCAGTATTTT; CDR3aa: CASSLANRDGGPTQYF
d_gene: NA; abundance: many; v_gene: TRBV10-3; j_gene: TRBJ2-5; CDR3nt: TGTGCCATCAGTGATCCAGCGGCCACGAAAGAGACCCAGTACTTC; CDR3aa: CAISDPAATKETQYF
d_gene: TRBD1; abundance: many; v_gene: TRBV12-3/TRBV12-4; j_gene: TRBJ2-2; CDR3nt: TGTGCCAGCAGTTTACCCGGGACAGGGGTCCGTGGGGAGCTGTTTTTT; CDR3aa: CASSLPGTGVRGELFF
d_gene: NA; abundance: many; v_gene: TRBV4-2; j_gene: TRBJ2-3; CDR3nt: TGTGCCAGCAGCCAAGTCAGGAGGTCAGATACGCAGTATTTT; CDR3aa: CASSQVRRSDTQYF
d_gene: TRBD2; abundance: many; v_gene: TRBV11-2; j_gene: TRBJ2-1; CDR3nt: TGTGCCAGCAGACATCATGGAGCGGGAAATGAGCAGTTCTTC; CDR3aa: CASRHHGAGNEQFF
d_gene: TRBD1; abundance: few; v_gene: TRBV4-3; j_gene: TRBJ1-6; CDR3nt: TGCGCCAGCAGCCAGACAGGGTTCTATTCACCCCTCCACTTT; CDR3aa: CASSQTGFYSPLHF
d_gene: NA; abundance: many; v_gene: TRBV9; j_gene: TRBJ2-3; CDR3nt: TGTGCCAGCAGCGTAGCTAGGGGGGGCCCAGATACGCAGTATTTT; CDR3aa: CASSVARGGPDTQYF
d_gene: NA; abundance: NA; v_gene: TRBV30; j_gene: TRBJ2-1; CDR3nt: TGTGCCTGGACTTCCTACGATGAGCAGTTCTTC; CDR3aa: CAWTSYDEQFF
d_gene: NA; abundance: NA; v_gene: TRBV6-5; j_gene: TRBJ2-5; CDR3nt: TGTGCCCGCCGGCCCCAAGAGACCCAGTACTTC; CDR3aa: CARRPQETQYF
d_gene: NA; abundance: many; v_gene: TRBV20-1; j_gene: TRBJ2-5; CDR3nt: TGCAGTGCTAGAGGGGGGGGCGGAGAGACCCAGTACTTC; CDR3aa: CSARGGGGETQYF
d_gene: TRBD2; abundance: many; v_gene: TRBV5-1; j_gene: TRBJ2-7; CDR3nt: TGCGCCAGCAGCTTGTGGGGGGGGTATGATCTCGAGCAGTACTTC; CDR3aa: CASSLWGGYDLEQYF
d_gene: NA; abundance: many; v_gene: TRBV20-1; j_gene: TRBJ1-4; CDR3nt: TGCAGTGCATTCAGGGGAGGAGAAAAACTGTTTTTT; CDR3aa: CSAFRGGEKLFF
d_gene: NA; abundance: many; v_gene: TRBV20-1; j_gene: TRBJ2-3; CDR3nt: TGCAGTGCTACCCCTGGGCTGAGCACAGATACGCAGTATTTT; CDR3aa: CSATPGLSTDTQYF
d_gene: TRBD1; abundance: few; v_gene: TRBV2; j_gene: TRBJ2-2; CDR3nt: TGTGCCAGCAGTCGAAGGACAGGACCGAACACCGGGGAGCTGTTTTTT; CDR3aa: CASSRRTGPNTGELFF
d_gene: NA; abundance: many; v_gene: TRBV29-1; j_gene: TRBJ1-4; CDR3nt: TGCAGCGTTGAGGCGGATAATGAAAAACTGTTTTTT; CDR3aa: CSVEADNEKLFF
d_gene: TRBD1; abundance: many; v_gene: TRBV7-9; j_gene: TRBJ1-4; CDR3nt: TGTGCCAGCAGGAGGGACAGTTTTGGCGAAAAACTGTTTTTT; CDR3aa: CASRRDSFGEKLFF
d_gene: NA; abundance: NA; v_gene: TRBV5-5; j_gene: TRBJ1-2; CDR3nt: TGTGCCAGCAGCCCGGGGCCCCTCTATGGCTACACCTTC; CDR3aa: CASSPGPLYGYTF
d_gene: NA; abundance: many; v_gene: TRBV6-4; j_gene: TRBJ2-6; CDR3nt: TGTGCCAGCAGTGACTCCAGCTCTGGGGCCAACGTCCTGACTTTC; CDR3aa: CASSDSSSGANVLTF
d_gene: TRBD1; abundance: many; v_gene: TRBV4-3; j_gene: TRBJ2-3; CDR3nt: TGCGCCAGCAGCCAAGGGGTAGGGTGGGACAGCCGCACAGATACGCAGTATTTT; CDR3aa: CASSQGVGWDSRTDTQYF
d_gene: TRBD1; abundance: many; v_gene: TRBV10-3; j_gene: TRBJ1-1; CDR3nt: TGTGCCATCAGTGCCCCTCGGGGGACAGGGAACACTGAAGCTTTCTTT; CDR3aa: CAISAPRGTGNTEAFF
d_gene: TRBD1; abundance: few; v_gene: TRBV20-1; j_gene: TRBJ1-5; CDR3nt: TGCAGTGCTAGAGTTTGGGCAGGGGGCACTTATAGCAATCAGCCCCAGCATTTT; CDR3aa: CSARVWAGGTYSNQPQHF
d_gene: NA; abundance: NA; v_gene: TRBV7-9; j_gene: TRBJ2-5; CDR3nt: TGTGCCAGCAGCTACTACAGGAGACTACAAGAGACCCAGTACTTC; CDR3aa: CASSYYRRLQETQYF
d_gene: NA; abundance: few; v_gene: TRBV20-1; j_gene: TRBJ2-1; CDR3nt: TGCAGTGCTGTGACTCCAAGCTCCTACAATGAGCAGTTCTTC; CDR3aa: CSAVTPSSYNEQFF
d_gene: NA; abundance: many; v_gene: TRBV5-8; j_gene: TRBJ2-5; CDR3nt: TGTGCCAGCAGCTGGAGGGGCCCTCAGGGGACCCAGTACTTC; CDR3aa: CASSWRGPQGTQYF
d_gene: TRBD1; abundance: many; v_gene: TRBV9; j_gene: TRBJ2-7; CDR3nt: TGTGCCTCAGGGGGCAGCCTGCGAGGGCAGTACTTC; CDR3aa: CASGGSLRGQYF
d_gene: NA; abundance: many; v_gene: TRBV20-1; j_gene: TRBJ2-3; CDR3nt: TGCAGTGCTCGACCGCCACGAGGAGGGACAGATACGCAGTATTTT; CDR3aa: CSARPPRGGTDTQYF
d_gene: TRBD1; abundance: NA; v_gene: TRBV18; j_gene: TRBJ1-2; CDR3nt: TGTGCCAGCTCACCTACGTCGGCGACAGGGCTTATTGGCTACACCTTC; CDR3aa: CASSPTSATGLIGYTF
d_gene: NA; abundance: NA; v_gene: TRBV20-1; j_gene: TRBJ2-7; CDR3nt: TGCAGTGCTAGAGATGATTTGGAAGGGAAGGGCTACGAGCAGTACTTC; CDR3aa: CSARDDLEGKGYEQYF
d_gene: NA; abundance: many; v_gene: TRBV3-1; j_gene: TRBJ1-6; CDR3nt: TGTGCCAGCAGCCATCTGCGGAATTCACCCCTCCACTTT; CDR3aa: CASSHLRNSPLHF
d_gene: NA; abundance: many; v_gene: TRBV5-1; j_gene: TRBJ1-4; CDR3nt: TGCGCCAGCAGTTTGGACAGCGGGAATGAAAAACTGTTTTTT; CDR3aa: CASSLDSGNEKLFF